This T cell receptor beta chain was sequenced during a study of blood T cell repertoires in COVID-19. Whole-study context: From T cells, B-cell-depleted T cells, or PBMCs came the material, which was cDNA or gDNA.

V shed 2 bases, J shed 9 bases, and the junction held 11 bases outside the gene matches. The CDR3 spans 15 residues. The V gene's germline CDR1 is SGHTA and CDR2 FQGNSA. The authors' processing: The assay estimated nucleated cells by amplifying reference gene primers. The assay was immunoSEQ multiplex PCR, and TCRdb's table has in-frame clones only and misses some. V and J calls and clone size follow that table, whereas D and trimming were derived from the DNA. This sample has over 400,000 clones, with 85% to 90% found just once. The sequencing sample was made of peripheral blood. The rearrangement links TRBV7-2 to TRBJ1-2, with 8 positions matching TRBD1. This receptor was identified in a woman between 45 and 60 years old with COVID-19, enrolled during active disease. The CDR3 coding sequence is TGTGCCAGCAGCTTACGGGGACAGGATAAGACCCGCTACACCTTC. Translation gives CASSLRGQDKTRYTF.